Listed below are T cell receptor beta chains from one sample, sequenced in a study of cytomegalovirus exposure and HLA in healthy donors. Some clones are missing from TCRdb's copy, which holds only in-frame ones; the method was immunoSEQ multiplex PCR. The profile shows fewer than 150,000 clones, more than 80% of them singletons. The material sequenced was PBMCs. The receptors stem from a woman younger than 45 in good health and CMV-seropositive. Both conserved end residues are part of each CDR3. Fields, in order: V gene, clone size, CDR3 length, D gene, J gene, CDR3 protein, CDR3 DNA. The D gene is left open where the match is weak. Expanded clones get a size class; other rows say once, few or many, or leave the size out.

V gene: TRBV2; clone size: -; CDR3 length: 13; D gene: -; J gene: TRBJ1-1; CDR3 protein: CASSGAEDTEAFF; CDR3 DNA: TGTGCCAGCAGTGGTGCAGAGGACACTGAAGCTTTCTTT
V gene: TRBV6-1; clone size: -; CDR3 length: 13; D gene: -; J gene: TRBJ1-2; CDR3 protein: CASSWDSIYGYTF; CDR3 DNA: TGTGCCAGCAGCTGGGACTCAATCTATGGCTACACCTTC
V gene: TRBV7-9; clone size: -; CDR3 length: 12; D gene: -; J gene: TRBJ1-4; CDR3 protein: CASREGNEKLFF; CDR3 DNA: TGTGCCAGCAGGGAGGGCAATGAAAAACTGTTTTTT
V gene: TRBV4-1; clone size: -; CDR3 length: 15; D gene: TRBD2; J gene: TRBJ2-1; CDR3 protein: CASSLSGRAEGEQFF; CDR3 DNA: TGCGCCAGCAGCCTTAGCGGGAGGGCGGAAGGTGAGCAGTTCTTC
V gene: TRBV19; clone size: once; CDR3 length: 14; D gene: -; J gene: TRBJ1-2; CDR3 protein: CASSIPGLFYGYTF; CDR3 DNA: TGTGCCAGTAGTATTCCCGGACTGTTCTATGGCTACACCTTC
V gene: TRBV5-4; clone size: -; CDR3 length: 19; D gene: TRBD1; J gene: TRBJ1-5; CDR3 protein: CASSLVAGQGAESNQPQHF; CDR3 DNA: TGTGCCAGCAGCTTGGTTGCGGGACAGGGGGCGGAGAGCAATCAGCCCCAGCATTTT
V gene: TRBV6-1; clone size: once; CDR3 length: 18; D gene: TRBD2; J gene: TRBJ2-3; CDR3 protein: CASSEALQLAGGGPTQYF; CDR3 DNA: TGTGCCAGCAGTGAAGCGCTTCAACTAGCGGGTGGGGGGCCGACGCAGTATTTT
V gene: TRBV5-8; clone size: -; CDR3 length: 16; D gene: -; J gene: TRBJ2-1; CDR3 protein: CASSLDGENGYNEQFF; CDR3 DNA: TGTGCCAGCAGCTTGGATGGGGAGAACGGCTACAATGAGCAGTTCTTC
V gene: TRBV23-1; clone size: -; CDR3 length: 14; D gene: TRBD2; J gene: TRBJ2-5; CDR3 protein: CASKGSGRAGTQYF; CDR3 DNA: TGCGCCAGCAAAGGTAGCGGGAGGGCGGGGACCCAGTACTTC
V gene: TRBV2; clone size: -; CDR3 length: 13; D gene: TRBD2; J gene: TRBJ2-7; CDR3 protein: CASSEDGGGEQYF; CDR3 DNA: TGTGCCAGCAGTGAAGACGGGGGGGGCGAGCAGTACTTC
V gene: TRBV28; clone size: -; CDR3 length: 17; D gene: -; J gene: TRBJ1-1; CDR3 protein: CASSLQGWYKEGTEAFF; CDR3 DNA: TGTGCCAGCAGTTTACAGGGTTGGTACAAGGAGGGTACTGAAGCTTTCTTT
V gene: TRBV5-1; clone size: once; CDR3 length: 15; D gene: TRBD2; J gene: TRBJ2-7; CDR3 protein: CASSLTSGSSYEQYF; CDR3 DNA: TGCGCCAGCAGCTTGACTAGCGGGAGCTCCTACGAGCAGTACTTC
V gene: TRBV9; clone size: once; CDR3 length: 16; D gene: TRBD2; J gene: TRBJ2-2; CDR3 protein: CASSVGTGGISGELFF; CDR3 DNA: TGTGCCAGCAGCGTAGGGACGGGGGGAATATCCGGGGAGCTGTTTTTT
V gene: TRBV6-6; clone size: -; CDR3 length: 15; D gene: TRBD2; J gene: TRBJ2-1; CDR3 protein: CASSLLAGGGNEQFF; CDR3 DNA: TGTGCCAGCAGTTTACTAGCGGGGGGGGGCAATGAGCAGTTCTTC
V gene: TRBV6-1; clone size: -; CDR3 length: 13; D gene: -; J gene: TRBJ2-4; CDR3 protein: CASLPGPGRIQYF; CDR3 DNA: TGTGCCAGCTTGCCCGGGCCGGGGAGGATTCAGTACTTC
V gene: TRBV4-1; clone size: -; CDR3 length: 22; D gene: TRBD1; J gene: TRBJ1-4; CDR3 protein: CASSSPPRVRGTGGPANEKLFF; CDR3 DNA: TGCGCCAGCAGCTCACCTCCGCGGGTGAGAGGGACAGGGGGCCCAGCTAATGAAAAACTGTTTTTT
V gene: TRBV30; clone size: -; CDR3 length: 13; D gene: TRBD1; J gene: TRBJ1-2; CDR3 protein: CAWNAQGAHGYTF; CDR3 DNA: TGTGCCTGGAACGCACAGGGGGCACATGGCTACACCTTC
V gene: TRBV19; clone size: once; CDR3 length: 15; D gene: -; J gene: TRBJ2-1; CDR3 protein: CASKDTQSSYNEQFF; CDR3 DNA: TGTGCCAGTAAGGACACTCAAAGCTCCTACAATGAGCAGTTCTTC
V gene: TRBV5-4; clone size: -; CDR3 length: 15; D gene: -; J gene: TRBJ2-2; CDR3 protein: CASSLKEVGAGELFF; CDR3 DNA: TGTGCCAGCAGCTTGAAAGAGGTTGGAGCCGGGGAGCTGTTTTTT
V gene: TRBV2; clone size: -; CDR3 length: 13; D gene: TRBD1; J gene: TRBJ1-2; CDR3 protein: CASSPGTGHGYTF; CDR3 DNA: TGTGCCAGCAGCCCCGGGACAGGGCATGGCTACACCTTC
V gene: TRBV30; clone size: -; CDR3 length: 13; D gene: -; J gene: TRBJ1-5; CDR3 protein: CAWSVLGGELQHF; CDR3 DNA: TGTGCCTGGAGTGTACTTGGGGGCGAGCTCCAGCATTTT
V gene: TRBV28; clone size: -; CDR3 length: 15; D gene: TRBD1; J gene: TRBJ1-2; CDR3 protein: CASSLYRGWGYGYTF; CDR3 DNA: TGTGCCAGCAGCCTTTACAGGGGGTGGGGCTATGGCTACACCTTC
V gene: TRBV10-3; clone size: once; CDR3 length: 16; D gene: -; J gene: TRBJ1-6; CDR3 protein: CAISEVGSTRGSPLHF; CDR3 DNA: TGTGCCATCAGTGAGGTTGGGTCAACTAGAGGTTCACCCCTCCACTTT
V gene: TRBV29-1; clone size: -; CDR3 length: 17; D gene: TRBD1; J gene: TRBJ1-1; CDR3 protein: CSAKRTGSTLMNTEAFF; CDR3 DNA: TGCAGCGCTAAAAGGACAGGGAGCACGTTGATGAACACTGAAGCTTTCTTT
V gene: TRBV28; clone size: -; CDR3 length: 12; D gene: -; J gene: TRBJ2-1; CDR3 protein: CASAPLVWEQFF; CDR3 DNA: TGTGCCAGTGCCCCCTTAGTTTGGGAGCAGTTCTTC
V gene: TRBV5-1; clone size: -; CDR3 length: 14; D gene: -; J gene: TRBJ2-3; CDR3 protein: CASSHALGTDTQYF; CDR3 DNA: TGCGCCAGCAGCCACGCGCTGGGCACAGATACGCAGTATTTT
V gene: TRBV9; clone size: -; CDR3 length: 12; D gene: -; J gene: TRBJ2-3; CDR3 protein: CASSGEGDTQYF; CDR3 DNA: TGTGCCAGCAGCGGAGAGGGAGATACGCAGTATTTT
V gene: TRBV7-9; clone size: once; CDR3 length: 13; D gene: -; J gene: TRBJ1-2; CDR3 protein: CASSQGQLYGYTF; CDR3 DNA: TGTGCCAGCAGCCAAGGACAGCTATATGGCTACACCTTC
V gene: TRBV5-1; clone size: -; CDR3 length: 16; D gene: -; J gene: TRBJ2-3; CDR3 protein: CASSSSTLTSTDTQYF; CDR3 DNA: TGCGCCAGCAGCTCGAGCACCCTAACTAGCACAGATACGCAGTATTTT
V gene: TRBV28; clone size: -; CDR3 length: 11; D gene: TRBD2; J gene: TRBJ2-7; CDR3 protein: CATGGWYEQYF; CDR3 DNA: TGTGCAACCGGGGGGTGGTACGAGCAGTACTTC
V gene: TRBV6-1; clone size: -; CDR3 length: 16; D gene: TRBD1; J gene: TRBJ1-1; CDR3 protein: CASSEPGQGWGTEAFF; CDR3 DNA: TGTGCCAGCAGTGAACCGGGACAGGGATGGGGCACTGAAGCTTTCTTT
V gene: TRBV28; clone size: -; CDR3 length: 12; D gene: TRBD1; J gene: TRBJ2-7; CDR3 protein: CASSDLRGKQYF; CDR3 DNA: TGTGCCAGCAGTGATCTCAGGGGGAAGCAGTACTTC
V gene: TRBV10-3; clone size: -; CDR3 length: 14; D gene: -; J gene: TRBJ2-1; CDR3 protein: CAISGGTSYNEQFF; CDR3 DNA: TGTGCCATCAGTGGAGGGACATCCTACAATGAGCAGTTCTTC
V gene: TRBV7-8; clone size: -; CDR3 length: 14; D gene: -; J gene: TRBJ1-2; CDR3 protein: CAGTSQGFSYGYTF; CDR3 DNA: TGTGCCGGGACCTCCCAGGGGTTTAGCTATGGCTACACCTTC
V gene: TRBV5-1; clone size: -; CDR3 length: 14; D gene: TRBD1; J gene: TRBJ1-1; CDR3 protein: CASSLDRMNTEAFF; CDR3 DNA: TGCGCCAGCAGTTTGGACAGGATGAACACTGAAGCTTTCTTT
V gene: TRBV11-3; clone size: -; CDR3 length: 17; D gene: TRBD1; J gene: TRBJ1-1; CDR3 protein: CASSWGQGVLENTEAFF; CDR3 DNA: TGTGCCAGCAGCTGGGGACAGGGAGTATTGGAGAACACTGAAGCTTTCTTT
V gene: TRBV7-2; clone size: -; CDR3 length: 14; D gene: -; J gene: TRBJ2-3; CDR3 protein: CASARGLRTDTQYF; CDR3 DNA: TGTGCCAGCGCAAGGGGCTTACGCACAGATACGCAGTATTTT
V gene: TRBV2; clone size: -; CDR3 length: 13; D gene: TRBD1; J gene: TRBJ1-1; CDR3 protein: CASSGGQGTEAFF; CDR3 DNA: TGTGCCAGCAGTGGGGGACAGGGCACTGAAGCTTTCTTT
V gene: TRBV7-9; clone size: -; CDR3 length: 16; D gene: -; J gene: TRBJ2-7; CDR3 protein: CASSLDRLASFTEQYF; CDR3 DNA: TGTGCCAGCAGCTTAGACAGGCTGGCCTCTTTCACCGAGCAGTACTTC
V gene: TRBV27; clone size: -; CDR3 length: 14; D gene: TRBD1; J gene: TRBJ1-4; CDR3 protein: CASRQQGGVEKLFF; CDR3 DNA: TGTGCCAGCAGGCAACAGGGGGGAGTTGAAAAACTGTTTTTT
V gene: TRBV10-2; clone size: -; CDR3 length: 14; D gene: -; J gene: TRBJ2-3; CDR3 protein: CASSESSRQGTQYF; CDR3 DNA: TGCGCCAGCAGTGAGTCGAGTAGGCAGGGTACGCAGTATTTT